Reported below is one TCR beta chain. Its specificity is not known. No DNA is shown, since the ends of the CDR3 on it are uncertain; the CDR3 is the one TCRdb lists. CDR1 is MDHEN, CDR2 SYDVKM, per germline. The CDR3 sequence runs 14 residues, both termini included. These data originate in a study of T cell responses to AZD1222 COVID-19 vaccine. Findings of the study overall: The study identified only 6 or 7 AZD1222 recipients as seropositive at baseline. Spike-specific TCR breadth and depth rose after two AZD1222 doses.

TCRdb keeps only in-frame clones here, not all; method: immunoSEQ multiplex PCR. The sample comprises tens of thousands of clones, roughly 90% of which are singletons, and more than 4.5% rests with the top ten. The chain employs TRBV28 and TRBJ1-1; the DNA was not compared with TRBD1, the D call given in the table. Material: peripheral blood, obtained on day 0 of MenACWY control vaccination. The origin of this receptor is an adult in good health. CDR3 sequence: CASSFSGQGERAFF.